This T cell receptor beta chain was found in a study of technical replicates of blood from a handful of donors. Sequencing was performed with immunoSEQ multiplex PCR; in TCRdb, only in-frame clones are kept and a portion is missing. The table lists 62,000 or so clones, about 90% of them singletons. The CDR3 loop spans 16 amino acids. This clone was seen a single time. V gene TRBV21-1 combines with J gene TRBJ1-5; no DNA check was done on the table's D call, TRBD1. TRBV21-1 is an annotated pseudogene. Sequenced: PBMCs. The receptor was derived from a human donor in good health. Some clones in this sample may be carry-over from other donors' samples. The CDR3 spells CASSKQGEVCNQPQHF. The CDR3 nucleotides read TGTGCCAGCAGCAAACAGGGGGAAGTTTGCAATCAGCCCCAGCATTTT.